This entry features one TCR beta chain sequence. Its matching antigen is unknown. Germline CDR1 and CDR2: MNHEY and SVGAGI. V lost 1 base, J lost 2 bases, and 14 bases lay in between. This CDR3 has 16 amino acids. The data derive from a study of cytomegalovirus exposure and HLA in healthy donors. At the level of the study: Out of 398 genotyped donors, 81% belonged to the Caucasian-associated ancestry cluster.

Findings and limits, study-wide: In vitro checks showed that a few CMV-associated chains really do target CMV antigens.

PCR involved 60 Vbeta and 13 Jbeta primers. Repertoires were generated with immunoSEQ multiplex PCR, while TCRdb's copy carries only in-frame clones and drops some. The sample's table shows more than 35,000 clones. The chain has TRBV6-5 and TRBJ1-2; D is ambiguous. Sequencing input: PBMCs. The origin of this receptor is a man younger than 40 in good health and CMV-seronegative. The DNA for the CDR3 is TGTGCCAGCAGTTACTTCGAGGGCGGGGAGAACTATGGCTACACCTTC. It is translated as CASSYFEGGENYGYTF.